These 27 T cell receptor beta chains were all obtained from the same sample, sequenced in a study of T cells in Graves' hyperthyroidism and ophthalmopathy (dated by TCRdb to between 2019 and 2020). Library construction relied on multiplex PCR. This sample was sequenced with an Illumina HiSeq 2000. Amplification of TCR beta CDR3 regions was carried out from RNA transcripts. A first-round RT-PCR of the TCR CDR3 used the HTBI primer set with the Qiagen OneStep RT-PCR kit. TCRdb reanalyzed the raw reads on its own, using fastp at Q25 for trimming and MiXCR for clone calling, and kept in-frame beta chains. When rows share a CDR3 protein, they turn into one entry using the most common DNA and genes. The sample table contains approximately 720,000 distinct CDR3 sequences; only one count was recorded for under 20% of them. 16% of the sample comes from the top ten. Sequencing input: blood. The receptors were gathered from a woman aged 50 to 65 with Graves' hyperthyroidism that later progressed to Graves' ophthalmopathy.

This clonotype appeared a few times. DNA of the CDR3: TGTGCCAGCTCACGGGGGCAGGGCGACACCGGGGAGCTGTTTTTT. This translates into CASSRGQGDTGELFF. This sequence joins TRBV18 and TRBJ2-2; weak D call: TRBD1 (6 bases). From germline, CDR1 is KGHSH and CDR2 LQKENI. The CDR3 runs 15 residues. Trimming removed 4 bases at V and 3 bases at J, with 12 bases between.

This clonotype turned up a few times. The rearrangement uses TRBV11-2 and TRBJ1-6; D gene unclear. Deletions cut 1 base from V and 5 bases from J, with 6 bases between. The CDR3 length is 14 residues. CDR1 is SGHAT and CDR2 is FQNNGV in the germline V gene. This chain's CDR3 is CASSLVRNNSPLHF. Written as DNA, the CDR3 is TGTGCCAGCAGCTTAGTCAGAAATAATTCACCCCTCCACTTT.

The chain carries TRBV5-6 and TRBJ2-1; no clear D gene. The CDR3 sequence is 14 residues long. Trimming took 2 bases from V and 4 from J, leaving 10 bases between them. CDR1 SGHDT and CDR2 YYEEEE come from the germline V gene. The CDR3 coding sequence is TGTGCCAGCAGCTTAGGGTCGGAATACAATGAGCAGTTCTTC. It specifies CASSLGSEYNEQFF.

DNA of the CDR3: TGTGCCAGCAGCCAAGACCCGGGGGCGAGTCAAGAGACCCAGTACTTC. It specifies CASSQDPGASQETQYF. The rearrangement uses TRBV3-1 and TRBJ2-5; either TRBD1 or TRBD2 may fit D (6 bases each). Germline CDR1 reads LGHDT; CDR2 reads YNNKEL (reference sequence). V was clipped by 0 bases and J by 2 bases, with 13 bases between them. This CDR3 is 16 amino acids long.

This clonotype was counted a few times. The chain has TRBV14 and TRBJ1-4; D call uncertain. CDR3 length: 14 amino acids. V was trimmed by 3 bases and J by 8 bases, leaving 13 bases between them. Germline CDR1 is SGHDN and CDR2 is FVKESK. CDR3 sequence reads: CASSQALIEEKLFF. CDR3 bases: TGTGCCAGCAGCCAGGCCCTTATAGAAGAAAAACTGTTTTTT.

This clonotype was observed at least ten times. Here the CDR3 reads CASSPTGSETQYF. For the CDR3, the DNA is TGTGCCAGCAGCCCAACAGGGTCAGAGACCCAGTACTTC. This chain joins TRBV7-8 and TRBJ2-5; maybe TRBD1 (6 bases). V was pared by 5 bases and J by 4 bases, with 11 bases between. Germline V gene lookup returns CDR1 SGHVS and CDR2 FQNEAQ. CDR3 length: 13 amino acids.

This clonotype was counted ten times or more. The V gene is TRBV20-1, the J gene TRBJ2-7, with D possibly being TRBD1 (5 bases). The CDR3 sequence is 13 residues long. V lost 1 base, J lost 7 bases, and 14 bases lay in between. Germline CDR1 is DFQATT and CDR2 is SNEGSKA (reference sequence). The CDR3 nucleotides are TGCAGTGCTAGAGCAGGGTTCATCTATGAGCAGTACTTC. It yields the protein CSARAGFIYEQYF.

This clonotype was seen many times. The chain has TRBV30 and TRBJ1-5; D ambiguous. This CDR3 comprises 13 residues. V was trimmed by 0 bases and J by 5 bases, leaving 8 bases between them. In germline, CDR1 is GTSNPN, CDR2 SVGIG (reference sequence). This CDR3 reads CAWSVRSDQPQHF. CDR3 coding DNA: TGTGCCTGGAGTGTAAGGTCCGATCAGCCCCAGCATTTT. Looking up the rest from reference TRBV30 and TRBJ1-5 gives the full variable domain: SQTIHQWPATLVQPVGSPLSLECTVEGTSNPNLYWYRQAAGRGLQLLFYSVGIGQISSEVPQNLSASRPQDRQFILSSKKLLLSDSGFYLCAWSVRSDQPQHFGDGTRLSIL.

This clonotype was recorded many times. This chain links TRBV5-1 with TRBJ1-5; D perhaps matches TRBD1 (5 bases). V was pared by 5 bases and J by 2 bases, with 14 bases between. The CDR3 contains 15 residues. Per the germline V gene, CDR1 is SGHRS and CDR2 is YFSETQ. CDR3 coding DNA: TGCGCCAGCAGTCCTAATGGGGGAGGCAATCAGCCCCAGCATTTT. It yields the protein CASSPNGGGNQPQHF.

The chain is built from TRBV7-2 and TRBJ1-2; TRBD1 matches at 8 bases. This CDR3 contains 13 residues. Germline V gene lookup returns CDR1 SGHTA and CDR2 FQGNSA. Trimming removed 6 bases from V and 8 bases from J; junction bases left unmatched: 8. For the CDR3, the DNA is TGTGCCAGCAGTTCGCCAGGGGGCAGAGGCTACACCTTC. It translates to CASSSPGGRGYTF.

This clonotype was seen more than once but under ten times. The chain combines TRBV20-1 with TRBJ1-4; D call uncertain. This CDR3 has 15 residues. The V end was cut by 6 bases, the J end by 8 bases, with 22 bases between. Germline V gene lookup returns CDR1 DFQATT and CDR2 SNEGSKA (reference sequence). This CDR3 reads CSARIFGLTAEKLFF. In DNA form, the CDR3 reads TGCAGTGCCAGGATTTTCGGACTCACGGCGGAAAAACTGTTTTTT.

The chain links TRBV5-4 to TRBJ1-2; no definite D call. In germline, CDR1 is SGHNT, CDR2 YYREEE (reference sequence). V lost 0 bases and J 4 bases, leaving 7 bases between the germline ends. The CDR3 extends over 13 amino acids. CDR3 sequence (DNA): TGTGCCAGCAGCTTGGTCAGTGCCTATGGCTACACCTTC. It translates to CASSLVSAYGYTF.

This clonotype was seen at least ten times. The chain uses TRBV6-1 and TRBJ1-5, with D tentatively TRBD1 (6 bases). The CDR3 has 16 residues. Trimming cost V 3 bases and J 1 base, with 13 bases left between them. Germline values: CDR1 MNHNS, CDR2 SASEGT. The CDR3 protein is CASSEYFGQSNQPQHF. CDR3 nucleotides: TGTGCCAGCAGTGAGTACTTTGGACAGAGCAATCAGCCCCAGCATTTT.

This clonotype has at least ten counts. The chain recombines TRBV2 with TRBJ2-3; D remains unclear. With 1 base removed from V and 2 bases from J, the gap between germline ends came to 10 bases. From germline, CDR1 is SNHLY and CDR2 FYNNEI. The CDR3 loop spans 15 amino acids. CDR3 DNA: TGTGCCAGCAGTGAAGTGGGTAAGCCCACAGATACGCAGTATTTT. It specifies CASSEVGKPTDTQYF.

V is TRBV12-3 or TRBV12-4 and J is TRBJ2-2; D is possibly TRBD1 (6 bases). V shed 6 bases and J shed 4 bases, with 24 bases lying between them. CDR3 length equals 18 residues. The CDR3 nucleotides read TGTGCCAGCAGCCAAATTACAGGGAACCTACGCTCCACCGGGGAGCTGTTTTTT. Amino acid sequence: CASSQITGNLRSTGELFF.

This clonotype appeared a single time. Its ends do not fully match the called genes, so a read error is possible. The chain recombines TRBV7-9 with TRBJ2-5; D remains unclear. Germline CDR1 SEHNR, CDR2 FQNEAQ (reference sequence). The CDR3 has 14 amino acids. CDR3 in amino acids: CASTLSLYPETQYF. DNA for the CDR3: TGTGCCAGCACCTTATCGCTATATCCAGAGACCCAGTACTTC.

The V call is TRBV19, the J call TRBJ1-5, with D possibly TRBD1 on 5 matching bases. Germline lookup yields CDR1 LNHDA and CDR2 SQIVND (reference sequence). The CDR3 is 16 residues long. V was pared by 7 bases and J by 2 bases, with 18 bases between. The CDR3 coding sequence is TGTGCCAGTACCGATGGACACCTCGACGGCAATCAGCCCCAGCATTTT. It codes for CASTDGHLDGNQPQHF.

This clonotype was seen many times. V gene TRBV3-1 combines with J gene TRBJ1-5; D gene ambiguous. The ends were cut back, 0 bases at V and 5 bases at J, with 11 bases in the middle. The germline gives CDR1 LGHDT, CDR2 YNNKEL (reference sequence). The CDR3 runs to 15 residues. CDR3 DNA: TGTGCCAGCAGCCAAGACAGCGGGTTTGATCAGCCCCAGCATTTT. The encoded protein is CASSQDSGFDQPQHF. The variable domain in full, completed from reference TRBV3-1 and TRBJ1-5, reads DTAVSQTPKYLVTQMGNDKSIKCEQNLGHDTMYWYKQDSKKFLKIMFSYNNKELIINETVPNRFSPKSPDKAHLNLHINSLELGDSAVYFCASSQDSGFDQPQHFGDGTRLSIL.

This clonotype appeared a few times. The chain has TRBV20-1 and TRBJ2-2; 15 nucleotides agree with TRBD2. V was pared by 5 bases and J by 3 bases, with 4 bases of the junction left unmatched. The CDR3 runs 16 residues. Germline V gene lookup returns CDR1 DFQATT and CDR2 SNEGSKA (reference sequence). As DNA, the CDR3 is TGCAGTGCTCGGGGACTAGCGGGGGGACACACCGGGGAGCTGTTTTTT. Encoded protein: CSARGLAGGHTGELFF.

This clonotype has only a few counts. V gene TRBV10-1 combines with J gene TRBJ2-6; tentative D call: TRBD1 (7 bases). V lost 4 bases and J lost 0, with 22 bases in between. The CDR3 is 20 amino acids. CDR1 WNHNN and CDR2 SYGVQD come from the germline V gene (reference sequence). The CDR3 here is CASSGHGGGERDSGANVLTF. CDR3 DNA sequence: TGCGCCAGCAGTGGACACGGAGGGGGCGAACGTGACTCTGGGGCCAACGTCCTGACTTTC.

The chain is built from TRBV20-1 and TRBJ2-1; D may be TRBD2 (6 bases). V was clipped by 3 bases and J by 2 bases, with 14 bases between them. The CDR3 is 15 residues long. Germline CDR1 reads DFQATT; CDR2 reads SNEGSKA (reference sequence). The CDR3 loop is CSARGGGDPYNEQFF. The CDR3 DNA is TGCAGTGCTAGGGGAGGCGGGGACCCCTACAATGAGCAGTTCTTC.

This clonotype was found once. A single base separates this from a much larger clone, so it may be a read error. The V and J genes are TRBV5-5 and TRBJ1-1; the D gene is possibly TRBD1 (5 bases). Trimming removed 3 bases from V and 4 bases from J, with 13 bases in between. There are 14 residues in the CDR3. Germline loops: CDR1 SGHKS, CDR2 YYEKEE (reference sequence). CDR3 nucleotides: TGTGCCAGCAGCTGGGGTGACAGTAGCACTGAAGCTTTCTTT. As protein: CASSWGDSSTEAFF.

This clonotype has more than one count but fewer than ten. The V gene is TRBV5-4, the J gene TRBJ2-3; 8 positions agree with TRBD2. CDR3 length equals 15 residues. Trimming at V came to 0 bases and at J to 5 bases, leaving 5 bases not matched to a gene. Germline V gene lookup returns CDR1 SGHNT and CDR2 YYREEE (reference sequence). This chain's CDR3 is CASSLEVGGVDTQYF. The DNA for the CDR3 is TGTGCCAGCAGCTTGGAGGTCGGGGGGGTAGATACGCAGTATTTT.

This clonotype was recorded many times. The chain uses TRBV6-1 and TRBJ1-2, with 9 bases matching TRBD1. V gave up 5 bases and J gave up 5 bases; unmatched junction bases: 6. The CDR3 length is 14 residues. In germline, CDR1 is MNHNS, CDR2 SASEGT. The CDR3 DNA is TGTGCCAGCAGTACAGGGGGCTTAGGGTATGGCTACACCTTC. It is translated as CASSTGGLGYGYTF.

This clonotype was seen ten or more times. The rearrangement uses TRBV20-1 and TRBJ2-7; 10 nucleotides agree with TRBD1. The J segment lost 2 bases and the V segment lost 6 bases, leaving 4 bases of the junction unmatched. The V gene's germline CDR1 is DFQATT and CDR2 SNEGSKA (reference sequence). The CDR3 runs 13 residues. CDR3 DNA: TGCAGTGCATCGGGACAGGGGCCCTACGAGCAGTACTTC. This encodes CSASGQGPYEQYF.

This clonotype was seen more than once but under ten times. The V and J genes are TRBV5-1 and TRBJ2-5; D is unresolved. This CDR3 is built from 11 residues. V lost 5 bases and J 5 bases, leaving 7 bases between the germline ends. Germline V gene sequence: CDR1 SGHRS, CDR2 YFSETQ. CDR3 in DNA: TGCGCCAGCAGGTCAAGGGAGACCCAGTACTTC. It yields the protein CASRSRETQYF. The complete variable domain, with remaining parts taken from reference TRBV5-1 and TRBJ2-5, reads KAGVTQTPRYLIKTRGQQVTLSCSPISGHRSVSWYQQTPGQGLQFLFEYFSETQRNKGNFPGRFSGRQFSNSRSEMNVSTLELGDSALYLCASRSRETQYFGPGTRLLVL.

This rearrangement joins TRBV6-1 to TRBJ1-5; 7 bases agree with TRBD1. The junction had 8 bases not matched to a gene; V was cut back by 5 bases and J by 4 bases. CDR1 and CDR2 (germline): MNHNS, SASEGT. The CDR3 extends over 15 amino acids. The CDR3 DNA reads as TGTGCCAGCAGTCCAGACAGGGTCCTAAATCAGCCCCAGCATTTT. It translates to CASSPDRVLNQPQHF.